The 6 T cell receptor beta chains in this list originate from one sample, sequenced in a study of post-analysis software for immune sequencing data. These receptors have no known antigen. cDNA libraries of TCR beta carried unique molecular identifiers. TCRdb passed the PCR reads through MiXCR, listing each CDR3 protein once. This sample has 750,000 to 950,000 distinct CDR3 sequences; 53% occur once, and the top ten carry over 4%. Study findings and constraints: A handful of TRBV segments were significantly more frequent in patients than in controls. TRBV5-6, TRBV5-1 and TRBV20-1 were among these segments.

Sequencing was done on a sample of blood. All receptors derive from a girl between 10 and 17 years old with multiple sclerosis.

The gene calls are TRBV6-5 and TRBJ1-1, with a weak D call TRBD1 (6 bases). There are 14 residues in the CDR3. Per the germline V gene, CDR1 is MNHEY and CDR2 is SVGAGI. V was trimmed by 6 bases and J by 6 bases, leaving 17 bases between them. CDR3 amino acids: CASSRGQGFAEAFF. In DNA, the CDR3 is TGTGCCAGCAGCAGGGGTCAGGGATTCGCTGAAGCTTTCTTT.

V is TRBV5-6 and J is TRBJ1-5, with D possibly being TRBD1 (6 bases). V lost 3 bases, J lost 10 bases, and 17 bases lay in between. This CDR3 has 14 residues. The germline gives CDR1 SGHDT, CDR2 YYEEEE. CDR3 in DNA: TGTGCCAGCAGCTGGAGGGGGGAGGGATCCCCCCAGCATTTT. It codes for CASSWRGEGSPQHF.

This clonotype showed up just a few times. The V gene is TRBV5-1, the J gene TRBJ2-1; D is tentatively TRBD1 or TRBD2 (5 bases each). Germline V gene sequence: CDR1 SGHRS, CDR2 YFSETQ. V was clipped by 7 bases and J by 4 bases, with 15 bases between them. This CDR3 region has 14 residues. The CDR3 is CASRPGALYNEQFF. DNA for the CDR3: TGCGCCAGCCGTCCCGGGGCTCTGTACAATGAGCAGTTCTTC.

There are a few counts of this clonotype. V is TRBV13 and J is TRBJ2-4; TRBD2 agrees at 7 bases. The better agreement between TRBJ2-7 and the DNA end casts doubt on the J call. The CDR3 consists of 17 residues. Germline assignment: CDR1 PRHDT and CDR2 FYEKMQ (reference sequence). CDR3 DNA sequence: TGTGCCAGCAGCCGTAGCGAGACTGGGACTAACACTTACGAGCAGTACTTC. Its translation: CASSRSETGTNTYEQYF.

J is TRBJ2-4 and V is TRBV7-9; the match to TRBD1 covers 9 bases. The V segment lost 5 bases and the J segment 11 bases; nucleotides outside the gene matches: 10. The CDR3 sequence is 14 residues long. CDR1 is SEHNR, CDR2 FQNEAQ, per germline (reference sequence). CDR3 amino acids: CASSRTGDGLLQYF. CDR3 nucleotide sequence: TGTGCCAGCAGCAGGACAGGGGACGGACTGCTTCAGTACTTC.

The V gene is TRBV12-3 or TRBV12-4, the J gene TRBJ1-1; D gene uncertain. This CDR3 has 14 residues. Trimming removed 8 bases from V and 8 bases from J, with 21 bases in between. The CDR3 loop is CASGHLTRFAEAFF. CDR3 in DNA: TGTGCCAGCGGTCACTTAACCCGGTTTGCGGAAGCTTTCTTT.